A selection of T cell receptor beta chains follows, all from one sample in a study of siplizumab effects on memory and regulatory T cells. The method was immunoSEQ multiplex PCR; TCRdb's version includes in-frame clones alone and lacks a portion of them. The repertoire holds about 100,000 clones, with approximately 94% as singletons. Material: non-Treg CD4+ T cells sorted from blood. The receptors stem from a human donor in good health. The conserved cysteine and the conserved F or W are not part of the CDR3 here. Fields, in order: J gene, V gene, CDR3 protein.

TRBJ1-2	TRBV4-2	ASSPQLLNYGYT
TRBJ2-2	TRBV5-5	ASSISSGIVSGGELF
TRBJ2-1	TRBV27	ASSWDFRGNEQF
TRBJ2-7	TRBV18	ASSPPRGTYEQY
TRBJ2-7	TRBV11-2	ASSSRDRGRYEQY
TRBJ1-4	TRBV4-1	ASSQQSNEKLF
TRBJ2-3	TRBV5-1	ASSLAGGKTDTQY
TRBJ2-3	TRBV6-1	ASTLGIYTDTQY
TRBJ2-1	TRBV14	ASSQDPGLAGGQYNEQF
TRBJ2-1	TRBV6-6	ASSYPGTGDNEQF
TRBJ1-2	TRBV5-6	ASSLGGELGYT
TRBJ1-2	TRBV14	ASSQGRLGYT
TRBJ2-1	TRBV28	ASTSPSQSYEQF
TRBJ2-7	TRBV27	ASSLGQGPHEQY
TRBJ2-1	TRBV2	ASSVLAGDNEQF
TRBJ2-5	TRBV19	ASSINRGRKETQY
TRBJ1-3	TRBV4-1	ASSQDWTRSGNTIY
TRBJ1-1	TRBV5-1	ASSSLTADTEAF
TRBJ1-3	TRBV7-3	ASSLGAGPGNTIY
TRBJ2-7	TRBV27	ATRPEPGGSYEQY
TRBJ2-2	TRBV4-2	ASSQTPGLAGGAFGNTGELF
TRBJ1-2	TRBV7-8	ASSYMNPGGYGYT
TRBJ2-3	TRBV5-1	ASTLAGVARGDTQY
TRBJ2-1	TRBV6-5	ASSYRKSEQF
TRBJ2-1	TRBV6-5	ASSYRGSYNEQF
TRBJ1-2	TRBV7-3	ASSSSGGNYGYT
TRBJ2-1	TRBV5-1	ASSLAGTRKYNEQF
TRBJ2-5	TRBV6-6	ASSYHAGGGETQY
TRBJ2-1	TRBV5-1	ASSLDPGLAYNEQF
TRBJ2-7	TRBV2	ASSSSGSGEQY
TRBJ2-1	TRBV10-3	AISGQGGETSNYNEQF
TRBJ2-5	TRBV7-9	ASRPPFGTQY
TRBJ1-1	TRBV29-1	SVEDVGVTEAF
TRBJ2-3	TRBV28	ASSWQGAPSTDTQY
TRBJ2-1	TRBV9	ASSSLSPNGGRSYNEQF
TRBJ2-2	TRBV6-5	ASSYSATANTGELF
TRBJ2-3	TRBV4-1	ASSHSGQGTDTQY
TRBJ2-4	TRBV19	ASSPWEQNIQY
TRBJ2-4	TRBV7-6	ASSLNHRTSGSKNIQY
TRBJ2-1	TRBV7-9	ASSLVVSGSQF
TRBJ2-5	TRBV5-6	ASSLGWATVSETQY
TRBJ2-1	TRBV2	ASRKEKVEGYNEQF
TRBJ1-2	TRBV9	ASSVESGSFYGYT
TRBJ2-7	TRBV29-1	SAGEGARYEQY
TRBJ2-5	TRBV28	ASSPSGAQGETQY
TRBJ2-7	TRBV5-1	ASKDSGEYEQY
TRBJ1-3	TRBV7-9	ASSRQGARGNTIY
TRBJ2-5	TRBV6-5	ASGGVSVGETQY
TRBJ1-1	TRBV21-1	ASSNWTGQDTEAF
TRBJ2-1	TRBV28	ASTPPKGASGYNEQF
TRBJ2-7	TRBV15	ATSRNWGGSPEQY
TRBJ2-7	TRBV5-1	ASSGGVARSSYEQY
TRBJ2-5	TRBV5-4	ASSLETGVQETQY
TRBJ2-1	TRBV7-3	ASSFSGMVGNEQF
TRBJ2-7	TRBV6-1	ASSELYEQY
TRBJ2-2	TRBV5-1	ASSLDGRPAGELF
TRBJ2-7	TRBV7-3	ASSLSRSYEQY
TRBJ1-1	TRBV29-1	SVQTGGGGF
TRBJ2-7	TRBV6-5	ASSSSYGTGEQY